Below, 25 T cell receptor beta chains from the same sample are listed, as sequenced in a study of OX40 agonist ivuxolimab in advanced cancers. The repertoire was sequenced with immunoSEQ multiplex PCR; TCRdb's copy has only in-frame clones and lacks some. The table lists fewer than 110,000 clones, approximately 90% of them singletons. The material was CD4+ or CD8+ T cells sorted from blood, obtained in a trial of the OX40 agonist ivuxolimab. Receptors were obtained from an adult with an advanced solid tumor such as melanoma, head and neck, liver or kidney cancer.

The chain carries TRBV13 and TRBJ1-4, with TRBD1 as a possible D gene (6 bases). The V end lost 5 bases, the J end lost 5 bases, and 12 bases lay between the germline ends. Germline-derived CDR1 and CDR2 are PRHDT and FYEKMQ (reference sequence). The CDR3 covers 14 residues. DNA for the CDR3: TGTGCCAGCAGCACCCGACAGGCCAATGAAAAACTGTTTTTT. It is translated as CASSTRQANEKLFF.

The chain employs TRBV29-1 and TRBJ2-7, with D hard to call. V lost 5 bases and J 1 base, leaving 9 bases between the germline ends. Germline CDR1 and CDR2: SQVTM and ANQGSEA. The CDR3 consists of 12 residues. CDR3: CSVTGQSYEQYF. The CDR3, as DNA: TGCAGCGTTACTGGTCAGTCCTACGAGCAGTACTTC.

This rearrangement joins TRBV10-1 to TRBJ1-1, with TRBD1 identical over 7 bases. CDR1 and CDR2 (germline): WNHNN, SYGVQD (reference sequence). The CDR3 totals 12 residues. J was trimmed by 10 bases and V by 6 bases; bases with no gene match: 8. The CDR3 nucleotides are TGCGCCAGCAGCGAGGGTCAGGGGGTAGCTTTCTTT. Amino acid sequence: CASSEGQGVAFF.

This chain joins TRBV9 and TRBJ2-7, with D tentatively TRBD2 (5 bases). V lost 0 bases and J 2 bases, leaving 18 bases between the germline ends. CDR1 SGDLS and CDR2 YYNGEE come from the germline V gene. CDR3 length: 17 residues. For the CDR3, the DNA is TGTGCCAGCAGCGTAGGCGTCGGGGAACACATCCCCTACGAGCAGTACTTC. It specifies CASSVGVGEHIPYEQYF.

The V call is TRBV6-5, the J call TRBJ2-1; the match to TRBD1 covers 10 bases. Germline values: CDR1 MNHEY, CDR2 SVGAGI. Germline trimming cut 2 bases from V and 6 bases from J; bases unmatched to any gene: 4. CDR3 size: 15 residues. CDR3 amino acids: CASSYRQGAGNEQFF. The CDR3 DNA sequence: TGTGCCAGCAGTTACAGACAGGGGGCTGGCAATGAGCAGTTCTTC.

The chain employs TRBV9 and TRBJ1-1; a possible D gene is TRBD1 (5 bases). Trimming pared 4 bases from V and 1 base from J, leaving 11 bases between. The CDR3 is made up of 14 amino acids. CDR1 and CDR2 from the germline V gene are SGDLS and YYNGEE. The CDR3 spells CASSTEGRNTEAFF. DNA of the CDR3: TGTGCCAGCAGCACCGAGGGGCGGAACACTGAAGCTTTCTTT.

The chain joins TRBV6-5 to TRBJ1-1; the D is unclear. CDR1 and CDR2 (germline): MNHEY, SVGAGI. The V end was cut by 6 bases, the J end by 5 bases, with 10 bases between. The CDR3 is made up of 12 amino acids. The CDR3 protein is CASRARGTEAFF. The CDR3 DNA is TGTGCCAGCAGAGCCCGAGGGACTGAAGCTTTCTTT.

The genes are TRBV9 and TRBJ1-2, with no clear D. V lost 0 bases, J lost 8 bases, and 14 bases lay in between. The CDR3 runs to 14 residues. Germline V gene lookup returns CDR1 SGDLS and CDR2 YYNGEE. The CDR3, as DNA: TGTGCCAGCAGCGTAGTAGCGGGATCGGGGGGCTACACCTTC. It codes for CASSVVAGSGGYTF.

The V and J genes are TRBV28 and TRBJ2-4, with D possibly TRBD1 on 6 matching bases. Germline loops: CDR1 MDHEN, CDR2 SYDVKM. The CDR3 sequence is 13 residues long. Trimming pared 6 bases from V and 6 bases from J, leaving 12 bases between. The CDR3 is CASRASGANIQYF. CDR3 coding DNA: TGTGCCAGCAGGGCATCAGGGGCAAACATTCAGTACTTC.

This clone was detected only once. The chain recombines TRBV19 with TRBJ1-5; 7 bases are shared with TRBD1. This CDR3 spans 15 amino acids. Germline lookup yields CDR1 LNHDA and CDR2 SQIVND (reference sequence). With V trimmed by 7 bases and J by 4 bases, 10 bases remained unmatched. Here the CDR3 DNA reads TGTGCCAGTAAAGGCTCGGGGACAGAAAATCAGCCCCAGCATTTT. It is translated as CASKGSGTENQPQHF.

This chain links TRBV19 with TRBJ1-3; tentatively, D is TRBD1 (6 bases). This CDR3 contains 15 residues. V was trimmed by 7 bases and J by 0 bases, leaving 13 bases between them. CDR1 LNHDA and CDR2 SQIVND come from the germline V gene (reference sequence). As DNA, the CDR3 is TGTGCCAGTACTCTACAGGGCTACTCTGGAAACACCATATATTTT. This translates into CASTLQGYSGNTIYF.

V usage is TRBV28 and J usage is TRBJ1-1, with TRBD1 as a possible D gene (6 bases). This CDR3 spans 16 amino acids. The V end was cut by 8 bases, the J end by 1 base, with 20 bases between. Germline V gene sequence: CDR1 MDHEN, CDR2 SYDVKM. The CDR3 here is CASGAWPGAPNTEAFF. CDR3 DNA: TGTGCCAGCGGCGCATGGCCAGGGGCTCCGAACACTGAAGCTTTCTTT.

This clone occurred once. The same CDR3 is also encoded by other DNA sequences in this sample. This chain joins TRBV5-4 and TRBJ1-3; D unresolved. Germline values: CDR1 SGHNT, CDR2 YYREEE (reference sequence). This CDR3 comprises 15 residues. The ends were cut back, 0 bases at V and 0 bases at J, with 7 bases in the middle. The CDR3: CASSLDVFSGNTIYF. The CDR3 DNA follows: TGTGCCAGCAGCTTGGACGTCTTCTCTGGAAACACCATATATTTT.

This chain links TRBV18 with TRBJ1-5; 9 nucleotides match TRBD1. This CDR3 has 20 residues. Germline values: CDR1 KGHSH, CDR2 LQKENI. V was pared by 4 bases and J by 0 bases, with 16 bases of the junction left unmatched. CDR3 DNA sequence: TGTGCCAGCTCACGTTACTCGGGACAGGGTCAAGGAGATAGCAATCAGCCCCAGCATTTT. Its protein product is CASSRYSGQGQGDSNQPQHF.

This sequence joins TRBV7-3 and TRBJ1-1; D is undetermined. Germline CDR1 is SGHTA and CDR2 is FQGTGA. The CDR3 has 13 residues. Trimming left V 1 base short and J 2 bases short, with 5 bases between. The CDR3 bases are TGTGCCAGCAGCTTAAGCAGCAACACTGAAGCTTTCTTT. Translated, it gives CASSLSSNTEAFF.

The chain carries TRBV19 and TRBJ1-5; perhaps TRBD1 as D (5 bases). Germline-derived CDR1 and CDR2 are LNHDA and SQIVND (reference sequence). The germline V and J ends were trimmed by 6 bases and 2 bases, with 17 bases remaining between them. This CDR3 region has 16 residues. The CDR3 DNA is TGTGCCAGTAGCATCTCTACAGGTGGTGGCAATCAGCCCCAGCATTTT. As protein: CASSISTGGGNQPQHF.

The chain recombines TRBV19 with TRBJ2-6; D ambiguous. CDR1 LNHDA and CDR2 SQIVND come from the germline V gene (reference sequence). CDR3 length equals 14 residues. V was cut by 3 bases and J by 1 base, with 4 bases left in between. The CDR3 DNA reads TGTGCCAGTAGTATGGTATCTGGGGCCAACGTCCTGACTTTC. This sequence encodes CASSMVSGANVLTF.

The chain combines TRBV6-4 with TRBJ2-1; TRBD2 aligns across 10 bases. The V gene's germline CDR1 is MRHNA and CDR2 SNTAGT. V was pared by 2 bases and J by 10 bases, with 14 bases of the junction left unmatched. The CDR3 consists of 17 residues. The CDR3, as DNA: TGTGCCAGCAGTGACAAAGGTTGGGGGACTAGCGAGGGGGAGCAGTTCTTC. Its translation is CASSDKGWGTSEGEQFF.

This chain joins TRBV5-4 and TRBJ1-3; D ambiguous. Germline values: CDR1 SGHNT, CDR2 YYREEE (reference sequence). The germline V and J ends were trimmed by 2 bases and 0 bases, with 12 bases remaining between them. The CDR3 consists of 16 residues. For the CDR3, the DNA is TGTGCCAGCAGCTTTCAAGCAGCCGGCTCTGGAAACACCATATATTTT. Amino acids: CASSFQAAGSGNTIYF. The variable domain in full, with the rest retrieved from reference TRBV5-4 and TRBJ1-3, is ETGVTQSPTHLIKTRGQQVTLRCSSQSGHNTVSWYQQALGQGPQFIFQYYREEENGRGNFPPRFSGLQFPNYSSELNVNALELDDSALYLCASSFQAAGSGNTIYFGEGSWLTVV.

This clone has only one observation. This rearrangement joins TRBV7-2 to TRBJ2-7; maybe TRBD1 (7 bases). Between the trimmed V and J ends, which lost 2 bases and 3 bases, there was a span of 11 bases. This CDR3 is 14 amino acids long. Germline loops: CDR1 SGHTA, CDR2 FQGNSA. This CDR3 reads CASSLQGGFYEQYF. The CDR3 DNA is TGTGCCAGCAGCTTACAGGGGGGTTTCTACGAGCAGTACTTC.

The V and J genes are TRBV28 and TRBJ1-1, with a tentative D call TRBD1 (5 bases). Trimming pared 2 bases from V and 0 bases from J, leaving 10 bases between. CDR1 is MDHEN and CDR2 is SYDVKM in the germline V gene. There are 15 residues in the CDR3. CDR3 bases: TGTGCCAGCAGTTTAGGGGGACGGATGAACACTGAAGCTTTCTTT. This translates into CASSLGGRMNTEAFF.

This chain links TRBV5-1 with TRBJ2-5; 7 nucleotides line up with TRBD1. The CDR3 runs 15 residues. V was pared by 0 bases and J by 4 bases, with 6 bases of the junction left unmatched. Germline V gives CDR1 SGHRS, CDR2 YFSETQ. CDR3 region: CASSLATGVRETQYF. CDR3 nucleotide sequence: TGCGCCAGCAGCTTGGCCACAGGGGTCCGAGAGACCCAGTACTTC. Full variable domain (missing parts from reference TRBV5-1 and TRBJ2-5): KAGVTQTPRYLIKTRGQQVTLSCSPISGHRSVSWYQQTPGQGLQFLFEYFSETQRNKGNFPGRFSGRQFSNSRSEMNVSTLELGDSALYLCASSLATGVRETQYFGPGTRLLVL.

The rearrangement links TRBV10-3 to TRBJ2-7; D may be TRBD1 (6 bases). Germline assignment: CDR1 ENHRY and CDR2 SYGVKD. The CDR3 extends over 15 amino acids. V was shortened by 2 bases and J by 7 bases, with 18 bases between the two germline ends. DNA of the CDR3: TGTGCCATCAGTGAGACCCGCGAGGGGGAGAAGGAGCAGTACTTC. This encodes CAISETREGEKEQYF.

The rearrangement joins TRBV18 to TRBJ2-7; a weak D match, TRBD1 (6 bases). V lost 5 bases and J lost 0, with 14 bases in between. The CDR3 has 15 residues. Germline CDR1 and CDR2: KGHSH and LQKENI. As DNA, the CDR3 is TGTGCCAGCTCATTACAGGGTCTAGACTCCTACGAGCAGTACTTC. Protein: CASSLQGLDSYEQYF.

The V call is TRBV28, the J call TRBJ1-3, with D possibly being TRBD1 (5 bases). The CDR3 has 15 amino acids. From germline, CDR1 is MDHEN and CDR2 SYDVKM. Trimming took 8 bases from V and 1 from J, leaving 15 bases between them. The CDR3 sequence: CASRTRQLSGNTIYF. For the CDR3, the DNA is TGTGCCAGCCGGACGCGACAGCTTTCTGGAAACACCATATATTTT.